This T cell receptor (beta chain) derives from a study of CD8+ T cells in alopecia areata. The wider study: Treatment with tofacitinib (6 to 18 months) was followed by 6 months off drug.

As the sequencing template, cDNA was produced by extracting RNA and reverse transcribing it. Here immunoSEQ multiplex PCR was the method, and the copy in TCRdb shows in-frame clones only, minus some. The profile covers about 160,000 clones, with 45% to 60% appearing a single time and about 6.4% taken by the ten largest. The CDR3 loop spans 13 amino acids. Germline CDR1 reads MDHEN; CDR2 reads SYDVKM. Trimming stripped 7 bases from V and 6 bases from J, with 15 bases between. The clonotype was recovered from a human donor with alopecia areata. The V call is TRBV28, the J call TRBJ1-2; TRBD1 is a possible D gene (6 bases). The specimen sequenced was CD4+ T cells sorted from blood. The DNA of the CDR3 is TGTGCCAGCACCCTGAGGGGGGCTGATGGCTACACCTTC. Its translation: CASTLRGADGYTF.